This T cell receptor (beta chain) originates from a study of T cells after yellow fever vaccination (dated by TCRdb to between 2018 and 2021). Regarding the complete study: The SMART-Seq v4 Ultra Low Input RNA kit was used to prepare libraries from fractions with low cell numbers. To track T-cell clones before and after primary and booster YFV17D yellow fever vaccination, bulk TCR alpha and beta repertoires were sequenced longitudinally. Two healthy male donors, one aged 18 to 30 and one aged 30 to 39 years, were included in the cohort. Blood samples were taken at several timepoints before and after primary and secondary immunization, and bulk PBMC replicates and cell subsets were isolated. The investigation overall reported the following: Because only a couple of donors were included in the study, the extent to which the findings can be generalized is limited. Compared with the primary T-cell response, the secondary T-cell response was weaker but faster, peaking on day 5 rather than day 15. Computational filtering was required because FACS-sorted repertoires could contain abundant contaminating clonotypes from the bulk population. A small share of clonotypes was detected in both CD4 and CD8 compartments, with the overlap likely arising from convergent recombination. Most clones expanded after primary vaccination (almost 98% of CD4 and roughly 88% of CD8) were re-detected after the booster, suggesting that broad memory maintenance occurred.

This clonotype was found many times. Its binding antigen is unknown. No much larger clone exists at a distance of one base, and base qualities are not known. TCR cDNA was synthesized by 5'RACE template switching, which introduced a universal primer site and unique molecular identifiers. cDNA synthesis was primed from both the TCR alpha and TCR beta constant segments. Libraries were amplified in two PCR steps, with sample barcodes and sequencing adapters added in the second step. Libraries were sequenced on Illumina HiSeq 2500 (2x100 bp) or NovaSeq (2x150 bp). On the authors' methods: Reads were demultiplexed and collapsed into UMI consensus sequences with MIGEC, and V(D)J alignment was performed with MiXCR. Clonotypes responding to the vaccine were identified with edgeR on replicate PBMC samples, with the criteria of FDR below 0.01 and a log2 fold change above 5 up to day 15. CD4 or CD8 identity was assigned to each bulk clonotype according to whether the clonotype was present at higher abundance in the sequenced CD4 repertoire or the sequenced CD8 repertoire. In-frame beta chains were kept once TCRdb had trimmed the public reads at Q25 with fastp and called clones with MiXCR. Rows merge per CDR3 protein into single entries with the most common DNA and genes. The V and J calls, along with clone size, are taken from TCRdb and not from the paper's own processing. The sample table holds about 63,000 distinct CDR3 sequences, of which about 7.8% were seen once. The top ten constitute about 38% of the sample.

Taken from the germline V gene (reference sequence), the CDR1 and CDR2 loops are SEHNR and FQNEAQ. V has 4 bases trimmed and J has 6 bases trimmed; junction bases matching no gene number 9. Including cysteine and phenylalanine, the CDR3 has 16 amino acids. Only CDR3 DNA remains: 48 bases, in frame from the first base. What the treatment or condition label conveys for this sample: live attenuated yellow fever vaccine strain. A standard Ficoll-Paque protocol was used to isolate PBMCs from peripheral blood. CD4 and CD8 T-cell fractions were isolated with Dynabeads CD4 and CD8 positive selection kits. TriZol was used to extract RNA from bulk PBMCs, from CD4 and CD8 fractions, and from dextramer-positive and dextramer-negative fractions.

The clonotype comes from a man aged 25 to 40 who received the YFV17D yellow fever vaccine. This specimen consisted of CD8+ T cells sorted from PBMCs, obtained 15 days after the yellow fever booster vaccination. Recombination linked TRBV7-9 to TRBJ1-4; TRBD1 fits 9 bases in the junction. CDR3 sequence: CASSSGQGQFDEKLFF. The nucleotide sequence is given as TGTGCCAGCAGCTCGGGACAGGGACAGTTCGATGAAAAACTGTTTTTT. Reference TRBV7-9 and TRBJ1-4 genes cover what lies past the CDR3, so the full variable domain is DTGVSQNPRHKITKRGQNVTFRCDPISEHNRLYWYRQTLGQGPEFLTYFQNEAQLEKSRLLSDRFSAERPKGSFSTLEIQRTEQGDSAMYLCASSSGQGQFDEKLFFGSGTQLSVL.